Shown below are 23 T cell receptor beta chains from a single sample sequenced in a study of OX40 agonist ivuxolimab in advanced cancers. Data came from immunoSEQ multiplex PCR; TCRdb stores just in-frame clones and leaves some out. The sample records tens of thousands of clones, around 84% being singletons. The material sequenced was CD4+ or CD8+ T cells sorted from blood, taken in a trial of the OX40 agonist ivuxolimab. The receptors shown here come from an adult with an advanced solid tumor such as melanoma, head and neck, liver or kidney cancer.

The rearrangement uses TRBV25-1 and TRBJ1-1, with D hard to call. There are 16 residues in the CDR3. V gave up 6 bases and J gave up 5 bases, with 22 bases separating them. Per germline, CDR1 MGHDK and CDR2 SYGVNS. The CDR3, as DNA: TGTGCCAGCAGCCCCCGGAACACCAAAAGGGTGACTGAAGCTTTCTTT. This encodes CASSPRNTKRVTEAFF.

The CDR3 is CASSRLVTSGGYTDTQYF. CDR3 nucleotide sequence: TGTGCCAGCAGCCGACTAGTGACTAGCGGGGGGTACACAGATACGCAGTATTTT. The chain carries TRBV11-2 and TRBJ2-3; 13 positions match TRBD2. V shed 5 bases, J shed 2 bases, and the junction held 10 bases outside the gene matches. Looked up from germline, CDR1 is SGHAT and CDR2 is FQNNGV. This CDR3 spans 18 amino acids. Supplemented by reference TRBV11-2 and TRBJ2-3, the full variable domain reads EAGVAQSPRYKIIEKRQSVAFWCNPISGHATLYWYQQILGQGPKLLIQFQNNGVVDDSQLPKDRFSAERLKGVDSTLKIQPAKLEDSAVYLCASSRLVTSGGYTDTQYFGPGTRLTVL.

The chain employs TRBV7-2 and TRBJ1-6, with D possibly matching TRBD1 (6 bases). This CDR3 has 18 residues. Germline CDR1 and CDR2: SGHTA and FQGNSA. V lost 1 base, J lost 0 bases, and 13 bases lay in between. The CDR3 here is CASSLEWGALSYNSPLHF. Here the CDR3 DNA reads TGTGCCAGCAGCTTAGAATGGGGGGCCCTCTCCTATAATTCACCCCTCCACTTT.

The rearrangement links TRBV19 to TRBJ1-6; D perhaps matches TRBD1 (5 bases). Germline loops: CDR1 LNHDA, CDR2 SQIVND (reference sequence). CDR3 size: 15 residues. With 6 bases removed from V and 10 bases from J, the gap between germline ends came to 19 bases. CDR3 region: CASSLGRTGDSPLHF. The CDR3 nucleotides read TGTGCCAGTAGCCTGGGGAGGACGGGGGACTCACCCCTCCACTTT.

This rearrangement joins TRBV10-3 to TRBJ1-2; 8 positions match TRBD1. V shed 4 bases, J shed 1 base, and the junction held 2 bases outside the gene matches. The length of the CDR3 is 14 residues. Per germline, CDR1 ENHRY and CDR2 SYGVKD. In DNA, the CDR3 is TGTGCCATCAGTGTCGGACAGGGTAACTATGGCTACACCTTC. Translated, it gives CAISVGQGNYGYTF.

This chain uses TRBV7-6 with TRBJ1-5; D not resolved. Germline V CDR1 and CDR2: SGHVS, FNYEAQ. CDR3 length: 13 amino acids. V shed 5 bases and J shed 4 bases, with 9 bases lying between them. The CDR3 sequence: CASSPIPNQPQHF. The CDR3 nucleotides are TGTGCCAGCAGCCCGATCCCGAATCAGCCCCAGCATTTT. Looking up the rest from reference TRBV7-6 and TRBJ1-5 gives the full variable domain: GAGVSQSPRYKVTKRGQDVALRCDPISGHVSLYWYRQALGQGPEFLTYFNYEAQQDKSGLPNDRFSAERPEGSISTLTIQRTEQRDSAMYRCASSPIPNQPQHFGDGTRLSIL.

The rearrangement joins TRBV10-3 to TRBJ2-3; the D gene could be TRBD1 or TRBD2 (5 bases each). Germline V gene data show CDR1 as ENHRY and CDR2 as SYGVKD. The V end was cut by 6 bases, the J end by 5 bases, with 12 bases between. This CDR3 region has 13 residues. The CDR3 region has the DNA TGTGCCATCAGGGGGACGGGCGAAGATACGCAGTATTTT. The encoded protein is CAIRGTGEDTQYF.

The sample holds one count of this clone. CDR3 sequence (DNA): TGTGCCAGCAGCCAGGAAGGGCGGATCTGGGAGAGGAAGCCCCAGCATTTT. It encodes CASSQEGRIWERKPQHF. This rearrangement joins TRBV14 to TRBJ1-5; D not resolved. CDR1 and CDR2 from the germline V gene are SGHDN and FVKESK. Trimming removed 3 bases from V and 8 bases from J, with 23 bases in between. The CDR3 length is 17 residues.

This clone showed up just once. The chain has TRBV29-1 and TRBJ2-3; 12 positions agree with TRBD2. The germline gives CDR1 SQVTM, CDR2 ANQGSEA. With V trimmed by 6 bases and J by 4 bases, 5 bases remained unmatched. The CDR3 has 14 residues. CDR3 loop: CSVGLAGRPDTQYF. For the CDR3, the DNA is TGCAGCGTCGGACTAGCGGGACGTCCAGATACGCAGTATTTT.

The chain combines TRBV11-2 with TRBJ2-5; TRBD1 matches at 7 bases. The germline gives CDR1 SGHAT, CDR2 FQNNGV. This CDR3 comprises 15 residues. Trimming removed 7 bases from V and 4 bases from J; junction bases left unmatched: 12. This CDR3 reads CASNTLPTGVETQYF. The CDR3 bases are TGTGCCAGCAACACCTTACCCACAGGGGTAGAGACCCAGTACTTC.

CDR3 sequence (DNA): TGTGCCAGCAGCCCGACAGCAACTAATGAAAAACTGTTTTTT. Amino acid sequence: CASSPTATNEKLFF. The rearrangement uses TRBV7-2 and TRBJ1-4; weak D call: TRBD1 (5 bases). V was pared by 5 bases and J by 0 bases, with 7 bases between. Germline V gene data show CDR1 as SGHTA and CDR2 as FQGNSA. There are 14 residues in the CDR3. Full variable domain (outside the CDR3, taken from reference TRBV7-2 and TRBJ1-4): GAGVSQSPSNKVTEKGKDVELRCDPISGHTALYWYRQSLGQGLEFLIYFQGNSAPDKSGLPSDRFSAERTGGSVSTLTIQRTQQEDSAVYLCASSPTATNEKLFFGSGTQLSVL.

The chain couples TRBV4-1 to TRBJ2-7, with 7 bases fitting TRBD1. The CDR3 sequence is 16 residues long. V dropped 3 bases and J dropped 1; count of bases not matched to a gene: 9. Germline V lookup: CDR1 MGHRA, CDR2 YSYEKL. CDR3 sequence: CASSQRMDRKSYEQYF. As DNA, the CDR3 is TGCGCCAGCAGCCAGAGGATGGACAGGAAATCCTACGAGCAGTACTTC.

V is TRBV7-9 and J is TRBJ1-2, with D hard to call. From germline, CDR1 is SEHNR and CDR2 FQNEAQ (reference sequence). The V and J ends lost 0 bases and 4 bases respectively, with 12 bases between them. CDR3 size: 15 residues. In DNA, the CDR3 is TGTGCCAGCAGCTTAGCGAACAGCCGAGCCTATGGCTACACCTTC. Protein sequence: CASSLANSRAYGYTF.

The chain carries TRBV9 and TRBJ2-1; D is unresolved. Per germline, CDR1 SGDLS and CDR2 YYNGEE. This CDR3 is built from 16 residues. Trimming shortened V by 1 base and J by 7 bases, and 18 bases separated the two germline ends. The CDR3 is CASSVSGQITHNEQFF. The DNA of the CDR3 is TGTGCCAGCAGCGTATCTGGGCAGATAACTCATAATGAGCAGTTCTTC.

Worth noting for this clone: Other DNA sequences in the sample encode the same CDR3. The chain joins TRBV15 to TRBJ1-3, with D perhaps matching TRBD1 (5 bases). Looked up from germline, CDR1 is LNHNV and CDR2 is YYDKDF (reference sequence). The CDR3 contains 15 residues. V lost 6 bases, J lost 2 bases, and 14 bases lay in between. CDR3 residues: CATSNLGDTGNTIYF. CDR3 nucleotides: TGTGCCACCAGTAATTTGGGGGATACTGGAAACACCATATATTTT. The variable domain in full, completed from reference TRBV15 and TRBJ1-3, reads DAMVIQNPRYQVTQFGKPVTLSCSQTLNHNVMYWYQQKSSQAPKLLFHYYDKDFNNEADTPDNFQSRRPNTSFCFLDIRSPGLGDTAMYLCATSNLGDTGNTIYFGEGSWLTVV.

The chain carries TRBV15 and TRBJ2-7; no firm D call. CDR1 is LNHNV and CDR2 is YYDKDF in the germline V gene (reference sequence). V lost 0 bases to trimming and J lost 9 bases, with 12 bases between them. The CDR3 has 13 amino acids. CDR3 nucleotides: TGTGCCACCAGCAGAGACGGGCAATCGGGGCAGTACTTC. This translates into CATSRDGQSGQYF.

The V gene is TRBV15, the J gene TRBJ1-4; D possibly corresponds to TRBD1 (5 bases). Trimming shortened V by 1 base and J by 7 bases, and 13 bases separated the two germline ends. The CDR3 is made up of 15 amino acids. Germline-derived CDR1 and CDR2 are LNHNV and YYDKDF (reference sequence). The CDR3 DNA sequence: TGTGCCACCAGCAGAGGGGGCAGGGCAGGTGAAAAACTGTTTTTT. Its translation is CATSRGGRAGEKLFF. Drawing the rest from reference TRBV15 and TRBJ1-4, the complete variable domain is DAMVIQNPRYQVTQFGKPVTLSCSQTLNHNVMYWYQQKSSQAPKLLFHYYDKDFNNEADTPDNFQSRRPNTSFCFLDIRSPGLGDTAMYLCATSRGGRAGEKLFFGSGTQLSVL.

The V call is TRBV6-5, the J call TRBJ1-2; D might be TRBD1 (6 bases). CDR3 size: 12 residues. The V and J ends lost 2 bases and 8 bases respectively, with 9 bases between them. CDR1 and CDR2 (germline): MNHEY, SVGAGI. The CDR3 nucleotides read TGTGCCAGCAGTTACCTGACAGGCGGCTACACCTTC. It yields the protein CASSYLTGGYTF.

This clone has just one count. V is TRBV30 and J is TRBJ1-6; D remains unclear. The ends were cut back, 6 bases at V and 0 bases at J, with 9 bases in the middle. CDR3 length: 14 amino acids. CDR1 and CDR2 from the germline V gene are GTSNPN and SVGIG (reference sequence). The CDR3 loop is CACSASSYNSPLHF. The DNA of the CDR3 is TGTGCCTGTTCAGCGAGCTCCTATAATTCACCCCTCCACTTT.

The chain uses TRBV5-1 and TRBJ2-7; TRBD1 matches at 9 bases. J was trimmed by 5 bases and V by 5 bases; bases with no gene match: 11. The CDR3 totals 15 residues. Germline values: CDR1 SGHRS, CDR2 YFSETQ. The CDR3 is CASSPGQGVLNEQYF. CDR3 nucleotide sequence: TGCGCCAGCAGTCCGGGACAGGGCGTTTTGAACGAGCAGTACTTC.

This clone was detected once. The chain carries TRBV7-2 and TRBJ1-6; perhaps TRBD1 as D (5 bases). The CDR3 is 14 amino acids. Trimming shortened V by 7 bases and J by 7 bases, and 14 bases separated the two germline ends. Germline V gene data show CDR1 as SGHTA and CDR2 as FQGNSA. The CDR3 here is CASTLRGKNSPLHF. As DNA, the CDR3 is TGTGCCAGCACCCTTAGGGGTAAGAATTCACCCCTCCACTTT. The full variable domain, completed using reference TRBV7-2 and TRBJ1-6, is GAGVSQSPSNKVTEKGKDVELRCDPISGHTALYWYRQSLGQGLEFLIYFQGNSAPDKSGLPSDRFSAERTGGSVSTLTIQRTQQEDSAVYLCASTLRGKNSPLHFGNGTRLTVT.

This clone has a handful of counts. The V and J genes are TRBV5-1 and TRBJ2-3, with 13 bases lining up with TRBD2. Germline trimming cut 5 bases from V and 1 base from J; bases unmatched to any gene: 4. The germline V gene encodes CDR1 SGHRS and CDR2 YFSETQ. The CDR3 covers 16 residues. CDR3 loop: CASRVGTSGGTDTQYF. CDR3 DNA: TGCGCCAGCAGGGTTGGGACTAGCGGGGGCACAGATACGCAGTATTTT.

In this sample, this clone turned up a few times. The V call is TRBV5-6, the J call TRBJ1-6; D is perhaps TRBD1 (6 bases). CDR3 length equals 19 residues. Between the trimmed V and J ends, which lost 3 bases and 0 bases, there was a span of 19 bases. Per the germline V gene, CDR1 is SGHDT and CDR2 is YYEEEE. Written as DNA, the CDR3 is TGTGCCAGCAGCTCCCGGCTTAGGGGGGCGAGCTCCTATAATTCACCCCTCCACTTT. Translated: CASSSRLRGASSYNSPLHF.